The present T cell receptor (beta chain) was sequenced within a study of T cell repertoires in cytomegalovirus infection. About the study: Well-studied HLA-B-restricted CMV epitopes were used in the study alongside recently identified HLA-C-restricted ones. Public TCR beta signature analysis indicated the presence of both CMV infection and matching HLA type.

TCRdb reprocessed the reads via MiXCR and lists one record per CDR3 protein. The sample lists roughly 500,000 distinct CDR3 sequences; about 33% were seen once. Findings and limits, study-wide: CMV-specific TCR beta clonotypes restricted by HLA-C dominated the ex vivo response. The study identified carriers of CMV plus the relevant HLA from cumulative public TCR beta family frequency.

As to this clonotype: What it recognizes is unknown.

The CDR3 is made up of 15 amino acids. Looked up from germline, CDR1 is MNHEY and CDR2 is SMNVEV (reference sequence). V lost 5 bases, J lost 1 base, and 14 bases lay in between. V usage is TRBV27 and J usage is TRBJ1-1, with D tentatively TRBD1 (5 bases). This sequence originates from a human donor in good health (CMV status not recorded). Some clones in this sample may be carry-over from other donors' samples. This specimen consisted of cultured PBMCs, obtained from culture after CMV antigen stimulation. The CDR3 DNA is TGTGCCAGCAGTAGAGGTTTTGGACAGAACACTGAAGCTTTCTTT. It codes for CASSRGFGQNTEAFF.